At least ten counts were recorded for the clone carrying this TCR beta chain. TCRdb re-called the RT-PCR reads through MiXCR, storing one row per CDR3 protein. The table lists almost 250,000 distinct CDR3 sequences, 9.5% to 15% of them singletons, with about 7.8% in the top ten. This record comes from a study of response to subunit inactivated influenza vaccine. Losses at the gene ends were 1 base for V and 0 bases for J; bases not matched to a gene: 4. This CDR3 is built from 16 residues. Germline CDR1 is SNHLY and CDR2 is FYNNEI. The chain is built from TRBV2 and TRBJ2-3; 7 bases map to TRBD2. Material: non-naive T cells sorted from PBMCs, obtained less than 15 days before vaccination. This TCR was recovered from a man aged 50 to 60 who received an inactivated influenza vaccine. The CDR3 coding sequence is TGTGCCAGCAGTGAAGGGCTAGCGGCTAGCACAGATACGCAGTATTTT. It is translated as CASSEGLAASTDTQYF. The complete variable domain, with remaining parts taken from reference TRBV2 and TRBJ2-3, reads EPEVTQTPSHQVTQMGQEVILRCVPISNHLYFYWYRQILGQKVEFLVSFYNNEISEKSEIFDDQFSVERPDGSNFTLKIRSTKLEDSAMYFCASSEGLAASTDTQYFGPGTRLTVL.